The clone carrying this T cell receptor (beta chain) was picked up many times. Antigen: not known. A single record per CDR3 protein comes from TCRdb applying MiXCR to the reads. The sample lists roughly 920,000 distinct CDR3 sequences, roughly 30% occurring once. The data derive from a study of T cell repertoires in cytomegalovirus infection. Study-wide background: It was the public TCR beta signatures that indicated both CMV infection and matching HLA type. General observations from the study: Clonotype analysis showed dominance of the ex vivo response by HLA-C-restricted CMV-specific TCR beta clonotypes.

CDR3 length: 16 residues. Germline V gene sequence: CDR1 SGHTA, CDR2 FQGNSA. Trimming removed 4 bases from V and 5 bases from J, with 18 bases in between. This TCR was recovered from a human donor in good health (CMV status not recorded). Some clones in this sample may be carry-over from other donors' samples. The sample here was cultured CD8+ T cells from PBMCs, taken from culture after CMV antigen stimulation. This chain uses TRBV7-2 with TRBJ1-5, with no clear D. CDR3 nucleotide sequence: TGTGCCAGCAGCTACTTAGTGGGTCTCGGGGATCAGCCCCAGCATTTT. Protein sequence: CASSYLVGLGDQPQHF.